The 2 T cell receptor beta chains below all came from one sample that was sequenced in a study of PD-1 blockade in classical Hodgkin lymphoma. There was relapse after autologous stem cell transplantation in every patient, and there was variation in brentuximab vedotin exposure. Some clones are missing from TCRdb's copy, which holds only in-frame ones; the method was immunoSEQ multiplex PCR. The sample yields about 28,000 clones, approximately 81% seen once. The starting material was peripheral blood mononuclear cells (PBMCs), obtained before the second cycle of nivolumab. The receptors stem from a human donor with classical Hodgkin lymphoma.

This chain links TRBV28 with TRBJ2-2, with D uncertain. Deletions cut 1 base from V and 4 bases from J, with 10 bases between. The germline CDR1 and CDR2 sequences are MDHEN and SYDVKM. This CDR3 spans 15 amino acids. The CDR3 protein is CASSLLGKGTGELFF. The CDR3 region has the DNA TGTGCCAGCAGTTTATTAGGGAAGGGCACCGGGGAGCTGTTTTTT. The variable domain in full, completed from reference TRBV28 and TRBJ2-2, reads DVKVTQSSRYLVKRTGEKVFLECVQDMDHENMFWYRQDPGLGLRLIYFSYDVKMKEKGDIPEGYSVSREKKERFSLILESASTNQTSMYLCASSLLGKGTGELFFGEGSRLTVL.

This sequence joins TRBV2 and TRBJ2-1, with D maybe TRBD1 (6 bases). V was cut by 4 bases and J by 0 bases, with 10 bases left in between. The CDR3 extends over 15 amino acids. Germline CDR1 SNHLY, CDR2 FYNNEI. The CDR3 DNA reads TGTGCCAGCAGTGTCGCGACAGGCTCCTACAATGAGCAGTTCTTC. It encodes CASSVATGSYNEQFF. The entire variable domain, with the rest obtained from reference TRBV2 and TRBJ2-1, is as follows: EPEVTQTPSHQVTQMGQEVILRCVPISNHLYFYWYRQILGQKVEFLVSFYNNEISEKSEIFDDQFSVERPDGSNFTLKIRSTKLEDSAMYFCASSVATGSYNEQFFGPGTRLTVL.